The 20 T cell receptor beta chains below were found in one sample sequenced in a study of blood T cells in healthy people across ages. Alongside a J-beta primer mix, a sample-barcoded 5' primer served in a second PCR lasting about 6 to 12 cycles. TCRdb re-derived calls from the 5' RACE reads in MiXCR, one entry per CDR3 protein. The table shows 1,300,000 or so distinct CDR3 sequences, with approximately 59% occurring only once. Sequencing was done on a sample of blood. Receptors originate from a man between 18 and 29 years old in good health.

V is TRBV13 and J is TRBJ2-5; 8 bases match TRBD1. The CDR3 is made up of 14 amino acids. Germline V gene lookup returns CDR1 PRHDT and CDR2 FYEKMQ (reference sequence). The V and J ends lost 5 bases and 7 bases, in that order; junction bases with no gene match: 9. CDR3 sequence reads: CASSLSDREGTQYF. The CDR3, as DNA: TGTGCCAGCAGCCTATCGGACAGGGAAGGGACCCAGTACTTC.

The chain carries TRBV4-2 and TRBJ1-2; no firm D call. Trimming took off 0 bases at V and 3 bases at J, with 8 bases between the two ends. Germline V CDR1 and CDR2: LGHNA, YNFKEQ. This CDR3 is 14 amino acids long. CDR3 sequence (DNA): TGTGCCAGCAGCCAAGATGCGTCATACTATGGCTACACCTTC. Encoded protein: CASSQDASYYGYTF.

This clonotype has more than one count but fewer than ten. The rearrangement links TRBV11-2 to TRBJ1-4; TRBD1 matches at 7 bases. The CDR3 consists of 15 residues. Germline CDR1 is SGHAT and CDR2 is FQNNGV. V shed 5 bases and J 7 bases; nucleotides not matched to a gene: 10. The CDR3 DNA reads TGTGCCAGCAGCGCGGACAGGCTTAGTAGTGAAAAACTGTTTTTT. This sequence encodes CASSADRLSSEKLFF.

This clonotype was seen only a few times. The CDR3 is CSVEHYEQYF. Here the CDR3 DNA reads TGCAGCGTGGAGCATTACGAGCAGTACTTC. This chain joins TRBV29-1 and TRBJ2-7; unclear D gene. The CDR3 sequence is 10 residues long. The V end was cut by 6 bases, the J end by 4 bases, with 7 bases between. Germline CDR1 reads SQVTM; CDR2 reads ANQGSEA.

The rearrangement links TRBV20-1 to TRBJ1-6, with a tentative D call TRBD1 (5 bases). CDR3 length: 13 amino acids. CDR1 and CDR2 from the germline V gene are DFQATT and SNEGSKA (reference sequence). Trimming shortened V by 2 bases and J by 18 bases, and 20 bases separated the two germline ends. The CDR3 nucleotides read TGCAGTGCTAGATACGCAGCCGGGGCCGCAACCCACTTT. Its translation is CSARYAAGAATHF.

This sequence joins TRBV10-3 and TRBJ2-5, with D possibly called TRBD1 or TRBD2 (5 bases each). CDR3 size: 14 residues. CDR1 ENHRY and CDR2 SYGVKD come from the germline V gene. V shed 4 bases and J shed 4 bases, with 13 bases lying between them. CDR3 in DNA: TGTGCCATCAGTGCTGGGACGGGCTCAGAGACCCAGTACTTC. Translation gives CAISAGTGSETQYF.

V is TRBV10-3 and J is TRBJ2-7, with 10 bases that match TRBD2. This CDR3 has 15 amino acids. CDR1 is ENHRY and CDR2 is SYGVKD in the germline V gene. The ends lost 4 bases at V and 1 base at J; junction bases unmatched: 4. DNA for the CDR3: TGTGCCATCAGTGGTGGGACTAGCGTATCCTACGAGCAGTACTTC. This sequence encodes CAISGGTSVSYEQYF.

There are many counts of this clonotype. The chain has TRBV6-5 and TRBJ1-2; D is uncertain. This CDR3 contains 15 residues. Germline CDR1 is MNHEY and CDR2 is SVGAGI. Trimming removed 2 bases from V and 6 bases from J, with 16 bases in between. The CDR3 bases are TGTGCCAGCAGTTACCATTCGACCGGTTCTAATGGCTACACCTTC. It codes for CASSYHSTGSNGYTF.

The chain couples TRBV9 to TRBJ1-2; 8 bases are a match to TRBD1. Looked up from germline, CDR1 is SGDLS and CDR2 is YYNGEE. The CDR3 spans 14 residues. Trimming removed 3 bases from V and 5 bases from J; junction bases left unmatched: 6. As DNA, the CDR3 is TGTGCCAGCAGCGAACCCGGGACAGGTTATGGCTACACCTTC. As protein: CASSEPGTGYGYTF.

V and J are TRBV20-1 and TRBJ2-5, with 10 positions matching TRBD2. Germline assignment: CDR1 DFQATT and CDR2 SNEGSKA (reference sequence). This CDR3 region has 18 residues. Trimming removed 3 bases from V and 3 bases from J; junction bases left unmatched: 16. CDR3 nucleotides: TGCAGTGCTAGGCTCTTGAAAGCGGGGGGGCCGATAGAAGAGACCCAGTACTTC. It codes for CSARLLKAGGPIEETQYF.

This sequence joins TRBV2 and TRBJ2-3; D is uncertain. The V end was cut by 3 bases, the J end by 4 bases, with 20 bases between. The CDR3 extends over 17 amino acids. The germline CDR1 and CDR2 sequences are SNHLY and FYNNEI. DNA for the CDR3: TGTGCCAGCAGTGATCACAATGACCCACGGTGGGCAGATACGCAGTATTTT. It yields the protein CASSDHNDPRWADTQYF.

The chain uses TRBV10-3 and TRBJ2-3; D is uncertain. The CDR3 is 15 amino acids. Germline assignment: CDR1 ENHRY and CDR2 SYGVKD. V lost 0 bases, J lost 5 bases, and 12 bases lay in between. CDR3 in amino acids: CAISESLDQGDTQYF. CDR3 nucleotide sequence: TGTGCCATCAGTGAGTCGTTGGACCAAGGAGATACGCAGTATTTT.

The rearrangement uses TRBV10-3 and TRBJ2-5, with 7 bases that match TRBD2. This CDR3 is built from 14 residues. Germline values: CDR1 ENHRY, CDR2 SYGVKD. J gave up 4 bases and V 10 bases, and 12 bases lay outside the gene matches. CDR3 nucleotides: TGTGCCACATCCGACGGCGGGGGTGGAGAGACCCAGTACTTC. It encodes CATSDGGGGETQYF.

CDR3 nucleotide sequence: TGTGCCACCAGCAGAGAAGGGAAGGGACATACGCAGTATTTT. Translated, it gives CATSREGKGHTQYF. The chain joins TRBV15 to TRBJ2-3; D may be TRBD1 or TRBD2 (5 bases each). The CDR3 extends over 14 amino acids. Germline-derived CDR1 and CDR2 are LNHNV and YYDKDF (reference sequence). Trimming removed 0 bases at V and 7 bases at J, with 11 bases between. The full variable domain, its missing parts supplied by reference TRBV15 and TRBJ2-3, is DAMVIQNPRYQVTQFGKPVTLSCSQTLNHNVMYWYQQKSSQAPKLLFHYYDKDFNNEADTPDNFQSRRPNTSFCFLDIRSPGLGDTAMYLCATSREGKGHTQYFGPGTRLTVL.

This chain uses TRBV15 with TRBJ2-5; 9 bases align to TRBD2. Trimming cost V 4 bases and J 4 bases; bases outside gene matches: 10. The germline V gene has CDR1 LNHNV and CDR2 YYDKDF (reference sequence). The CDR3 length is 16 residues. The CDR3 bases are TGTGCCACCAGCATAAGCGGGGGGACGAGAAGAGAGACCCAGTACTTC. It codes for CATSISGGTRRETQYF.

This clonotype came up a few times. The V and J genes are TRBV27 and TRBJ1-1; D is ambiguous. Trimming removed 5 bases from V and 1 base from J, with 8 bases in between. The CDR3 totals 13 residues. The germline V gene encodes CDR1 MNHEY and CDR2 SMNVEV (reference sequence). The CDR3 region is CASSRSSNTEAFF. CDR3 sequence (DNA): TGTGCCAGCAGTCGCAGTTCGAACACTGAAGCTTTCTTT.

The chain joins TRBV10-3 to TRBJ2-3; 7 positions match TRBD2. V shed 4 bases, J shed 1 base, and the junction held 5 bases outside the gene matches. Germline CDR1 and CDR2: ENHRY and SYGVKD. The CDR3 is made up of 15 amino acids. CDR3 in amino acids: CAISGASGRTDTQYF. DNA for the CDR3: TGTGCCATCAGTGGCGCTAGCGGTCGCACAGATACGCAGTATTTT.

This chain links TRBV7-6 with TRBJ2-1, with D perhaps matching TRBD2 (5 bases). CDR1 and CDR2 (germline): SGHVS, FNYEAQ. This CDR3 has 15 residues. Trimming pared 5 bases from V and 2 bases from J, leaving 13 bases between. The CDR3 DNA reads TGTGCCAGCAGCGCCGGGATACTGCCCTACAATGAGCAGTTCTTC. Translation gives CASSAGILPYNEQFF. Combining the CDR3 with reference TRBV7-6 and TRBJ2-1 gives the whole variable domain GAGVSQSPRYKVTKRGQDVALRCDPISGHVSLYWYRQALGQGPEFLTYFNYEAQQDKSGLPNDRFSAERPEGSISTLTIQRTEQRDSAMYRCASSAGILPYNEQFFGPGTRLTVL.

The rearrangement joins TRBV20-1 to TRBJ2-7; possible D gene TRBD2, 6 bases. The V and J ends lost 0 bases and 2 bases respectively, with 11 bases between them. The CDR3 covers 14 residues. CDR1 is DFQATT and CDR2 is SNEGSKA in the germline V gene (reference sequence). Here the CDR3 reads CSARDMEGPYEQYF. The CDR3 coding sequence is TGCAGTGCTAGAGATATGGAGGGACCCTACGAGCAGTACTTC.

This rearrangement joins TRBV20-1 to TRBJ2-3, with TRBD2 matching 7 bases. This CDR3 spans 12 amino acids. CDR1 DFQATT and CDR2 SNEGSKA come from the germline V gene (reference sequence). Trimming at V came to 0 bases and at J to 13 bases, leaving 7 bases not matched to a gene. The CDR3 spells CSARDTSGVEYF. The CDR3 DNA reads TGCAGTGCTAGAGATACCAGCGGGGTGGAGTATTTT.